This T cell receptor (beta chain) was captured by sequencing in a study of CD8+ T cells in alopecia areata. Overall study results and limits: Researchers report lesional scalp, most notably alopecia totalis/universalis, outstripped normal scalp in clonality. Possibly because of HLA-related factors, TCR sharing was less clear across patients than in mice.

On this clone: Its specificity is not known.

Germline assignment: CDR1 SGHTA and CDR2 FQGNSA. V was clipped by 5 bases and J by 1 base, with 14 bases between them. The CDR3 covers 15 residues. Cell sorting was applied to PBMCs, and CD4+ and CD8+ T cells were collected. After isolation, RNA underwent reverse transcription to generate cDNA as the sequencing template. The repertoire was sequenced with immunoSEQ multiplex PCR; TCRdb's copy has only in-frame clones and lacks some. The sample includes over 150,000 clones, approximately 60% of them seen just once. This chain links TRBV7-2 with TRBJ1-2; TRBD1 might be the D (6 bases). The clonotype was recovered from a human donor in good health. The sample was CD8+ T cells sorted from blood. CDR3 DNA sequence: TGTGCCAGCAGCCCCCGGACAGTCATTAACTATGGCTACACCTTC. Translated: CASSPRTVINYGYTF.